Sequencing of this TCR beta chain was carried out in a study of blood T cell repertoires in COVID-19. In the study overall: T cells, B-cell-depleted T cells, or PBMCs provided the cDNA or gDNA that served as material.

Enrollment of patients from Seattle took place during active infection, with longitudinal follow-up. The repertoire was sequenced with immunoSEQ multiplex PCR; TCRdb's copy has only in-frame clones and lacks some. The table shows hundreds of thousands of clones, with roughly 90% occurring only once. In germline, CDR1 is SNHLY, CDR2 FYNNEI. Inclusive of both ends, the CDR3 amounts to 13 amino acids. This clone is a singleton in its sample. Lacking the conserved final phenylalanine or tryptophan, this CDR3 likely reflects a read error. The DNA is left out, because the CDR3 cannot be placed on it with certainty; the CDR3 is given as TCRdb lists it.

The genes are TRBV2 and TRBJ2-7; TRBD1, the D gene given by the table, was not confirmed from the DNA. Material for sequencing was peripheral blood. This receptor was identified in a woman in her 30s with COVID-19, enrolled during active disease. CDR3 sequence: CASRIRVQGSDSD.